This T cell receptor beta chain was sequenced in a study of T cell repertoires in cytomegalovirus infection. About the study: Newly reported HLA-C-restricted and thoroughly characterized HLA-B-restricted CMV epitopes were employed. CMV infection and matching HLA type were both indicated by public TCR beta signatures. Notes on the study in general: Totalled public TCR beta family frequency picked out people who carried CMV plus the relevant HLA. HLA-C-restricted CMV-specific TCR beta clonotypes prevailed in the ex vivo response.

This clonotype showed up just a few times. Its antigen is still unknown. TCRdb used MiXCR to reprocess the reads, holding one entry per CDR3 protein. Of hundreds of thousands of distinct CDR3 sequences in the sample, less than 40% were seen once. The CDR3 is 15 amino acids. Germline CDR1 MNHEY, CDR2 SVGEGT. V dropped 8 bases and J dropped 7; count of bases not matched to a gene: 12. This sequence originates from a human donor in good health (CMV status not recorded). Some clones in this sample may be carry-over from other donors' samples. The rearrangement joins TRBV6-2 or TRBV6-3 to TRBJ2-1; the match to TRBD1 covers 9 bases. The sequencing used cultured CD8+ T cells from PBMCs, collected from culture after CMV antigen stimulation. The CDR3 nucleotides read TGTGCCAGCCTTTCCCCGGGACAGGGCCGGAATGAGCAGTTCTTC. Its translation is CASLSPGQGRNEQFF.